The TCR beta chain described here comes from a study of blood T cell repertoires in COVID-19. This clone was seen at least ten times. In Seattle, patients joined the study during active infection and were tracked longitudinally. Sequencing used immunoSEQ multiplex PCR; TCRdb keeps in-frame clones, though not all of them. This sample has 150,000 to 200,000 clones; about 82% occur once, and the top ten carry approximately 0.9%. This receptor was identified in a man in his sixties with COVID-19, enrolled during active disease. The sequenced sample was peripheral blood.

The CDR3 sequence is CASRLDRGSYEQYF. DNA for the CDR3: TGTGCCAGCAGATTAGACAGGGGATCCTACGAGCAGTACTTC. This rearrangement joins TRBV5-4 to TRBJ2-7; 8 nucleotides match TRBD1. The V and J ends lost 5 bases and 1 base, in that order; junction bases with no gene match: 5. CDR3 length equals 14 residues. Germline CDR1 reads SGHNT; CDR2 reads YYREEE (reference sequence).